Presented here are 26 T cell receptor beta chains from one specimen sequenced in a study of blood T cell repertoires in COVID-19. Measured with immunoSEQ multiplex PCR; TCRdb has only the in-frame clones, and not every one. Here the sample spans hundreds of thousands of clones, nearly 90% being singletons. Sequences were obtained from PBMCs or T cells enriched from blood (not recorded which). These TCRs come from a woman aged 30 to 39 who had recovered from COVID-19.

The genes are TRBV19 and TRBJ2-2; possible D gene TRBD2, 5 bases. Germline V gene lookup returns CDR1 LNHDA and CDR2 SQIVND (reference sequence). Trimming left V 1 base short and J 7 bases short, with 19 bases between. This CDR3 region has 17 residues. The CDR3 nucleotides are TGTGCCAGTAGTATAGTTGAGGGATATCGGTCGGGCGGGGAGCTGTTTTTT. This encodes CASSIVEGYRSGGELFF.

The gene calls are TRBV7-2 and TRBJ2-1, with a possible D match to TRBD1 (6 bases). Per the germline V gene, CDR1 is SGHTA and CDR2 is FQGNSA. V lost 4 bases to trimming and J lost 0 bases, with 10 bases between them. The CDR3 is 15 amino acids. This CDR3 is CASSWTVSSYNEQFF. CDR3 DNA sequence: TGTGCCAGCAGCTGGACAGTGAGCTCCTACAATGAGCAGTTCTTC.

J is TRBJ2-7 and V is TRBV29-1; 10 nucleotides align to TRBD1. The ends lost 7 bases at V and 0 bases at J; junction bases unmatched: 3. CDR1 and CDR2 from the germline V gene are SQVTM and ANQGSEA. This CDR3 is built from 13 residues. Here the CDR3 reads CSATGGASYEQYF. The CDR3 nucleotides are TGCAGCGCGACAGGGGGCGCCTCCTACGAGCAGTACTTC.

V usage is TRBV24-1 and J usage is TRBJ2-1, with 7 bases matching TRBD2. Trimming cost V 9 bases and J 6 bases; bases outside gene matches: 10. Germline V lookup: CDR1 KGHDR, CDR2 SFDVKD. This CDR3 is built from 14 residues. CDR3 amino acids: CATGGRAIGNEQFF. The DNA for the CDR3 is TGTGCCACCGGGGGGAGGGCCATCGGCAATGAGCAGTTCTTC.

The chain uses TRBV7-9 and TRBJ2-5; 15 nucleotides line up with TRBD2. V was pared by 3 bases and J by 5 bases, with 4 bases of the junction left unmatched. Germline-derived CDR1 and CDR2 are SEHNR and FQNEAQ (reference sequence). The length of the CDR3 is 16 residues. In DNA, the CDR3 is TGTGCCAGCAGCTTGGGACTAGCGGGAGGAAGGGAGACCCAGTACTTC. Residues: CASSLGLAGGRETQYF.

DNA of the CDR3: TGTGCCCGCCAGGGACAGGCGAACACCGGGGAGCTGTTTTTT. Amino acid sequence: CARQGQANTGELFF. The rearrangement joins TRBV30 to TRBJ2-2; 8 bases line up with TRBD1. Looked up from germline, CDR1 is GTSNPN and CDR2 is SVGIG (reference sequence). The CDR3 totals 14 residues. Losses at the gene ends were 8 bases for V and 0 bases for J; bases not matched to a gene: 5.

V and J are TRBV20-1 and TRBJ1-6; D gene ambiguous. The CDR3 spans 13 residues. The germline CDR1 and CDR2 sequences are DFQATT and SNEGSKA (reference sequence). The germline V and J ends were trimmed by 3 bases and 7 bases, with 10 bases remaining between them. In nucleotides, the CDR3 is TGCAGTGCTAGTCGGGGATTAAATTCACCCCTCCACTTT. The encoded protein is CSASRGLNSPLHF.

The rearrangement links TRBV5-1 to TRBJ2-7, with 11 bases identical to TRBD2. V dropped 0 bases and J dropped 6; count of bases not matched to a gene: 14. Germline CDR1 reads SGHRS; CDR2 reads YFSETQ. CDR3 size: 18 residues. The CDR3 region is CASSLGPLAGGPPTEQYF. In DNA, the CDR3 is TGCGCCAGCAGCTTGGGACCCTTAGCGGGAGGGCCGCCAACCGAGCAGTACTTC.

The chain employs TRBV5-1 and TRBJ2-7; 8 bases agree with TRBD1. J lost 4 bases, V lost 2 bases, and 17 bases had no gene match. Germline CDR1 SGHRS, CDR2 YFSETQ. The CDR3 is 18 residues long. The DNA for the CDR3 is TGCGCCAGCAGCTTCTCCGGGACAGGAACATCAAGGGTATACGAGCAGTACTTC. Its protein product is CASSFSGTGTSRVYEQYF.

The V and J genes are TRBV5-1 and TRBJ2-7; TRBD1 aligns across 7 bases. This CDR3 region has 13 residues. The germline gives CDR1 SGHRS, CDR2 YFSETQ. Unmatched junction bases numbered 5, after V lost 5 bases and J lost 3 bases. CDR3 in DNA: TGCGCCAGCAGAGGACAGGAAAACTACGAGCAGTACTTC. Amino acid sequence: CASRGQENYEQYF. Supplemented by reference TRBV5-1 and TRBJ2-7, the full variable domain reads KAGVTQTPRYLIKTRGQQVTLSCSPISGHRSVSWYQQTPGQGLQFLFEYFSETQRNKGNFPGRFSGRQFSNSRSEMNVSTLELGDSALYLCASRGQENYEQYFGPGTRLTVT.

The chain combines TRBV28 with TRBJ1-2, with 7 bases identical to TRBD1. Germline V gene data show CDR1 as MDHEN and CDR2 as SYDVKM. CDR3 size: 15 residues. The V and J ends lost 5 bases and 0 bases, in that order; junction bases with no gene match: 6. In DNA form, the CDR3 reads TGTGCCAGCAGTCTCACCGGGACAGCTAACTATGGCTACACCTTC. Protein sequence: CASSLTGTANYGYTF.

The sample holds one count of this clone. This rearrangement joins TRBV5-1 to TRBJ2-1; D may be TRBD2 (6 bases). This CDR3 has 15 amino acids. Looked up from germline, CDR1 is SGHRS and CDR2 is YFSETQ. Between the trimmed V and J ends, which lost 4 bases and 2 bases, there was a span of 13 bases. The CDR3 region has the DNA TGCGCCAGCAGCGCGGCGGGACCCGCCTACAATGAGCAGTTCTTC. Protein product: CASSAAGPAYNEQFF.

The V gene is TRBV3-1 (or the pseudogene TRBV3-2), the J gene TRBJ2-3, with TRBD2 as a possible D gene (5 bases). Trimming removed 0 bases at V and 2 bases at J, with 9 bases between. The CDR3 spans 15 residues. The V gene's germline CDR1 is LGHDT and CDR2 YNNKEL (reference sequence). Here the CDR3 reads CASSQEALATDTQYF. The CDR3 DNA reads as TGTGCCAGCAGCCAAGAGGCCCTAGCCACAGATACGCAGTATTTT.

The CDR3 loop is CASSTGLLAPRYTGFDGYTF. The CDR3, as DNA: TGTGCCAGTAGTACCGGCCTCCTTGCCCCGAGATACACAGGGTTTGATGGCTACACCTTC. J is TRBJ1-2 and V is TRBV19, with a possible D match to TRBD1 (6 bases). The CDR3 has 20 amino acids. V was cut by 4 bases and J by 6 bases, with 33 bases left in between. CDR1 and CDR2 (germline): LNHDA, SQIVND (reference sequence).

V is TRBV11-1 and J is TRBJ2-7; weak D call: TRBD1 (5 bases). The germline V gene encodes CDR1 SGHAT and CDR2 FQDESV (reference sequence). CDR3 length: 15 residues. V was pared by 5 bases and J by 6 bases, with 20 bases between. The CDR3 DNA is TGTGCCAGCAGCCGCCAGGGCTTCTTGTTTATCGAGCAGTACTTC. This encodes CASSRQGFLFIEQYF.

This sequence joins TRBV19 and TRBJ1-1; D not certain. This CDR3 region has 14 residues. Trimming took off 1 base at V and 1 base at J, with 7 bases between the two ends. CDR1 is LNHDA, CDR2 SQIVND, per germline (reference sequence). CDR3: CASSIVTENTEAFF. As DNA, the CDR3 is TGTGCCAGTAGTATAGTCACAGAGAACACTGAAGCTTTCTTT.

The chain employs TRBV5-4 and TRBJ1-2; weak D call: TRBD1 (5 bases). Germline-derived CDR1 and CDR2 are SGHNT and YYREEE (reference sequence). This CDR3 region has 16 residues. Deletions cut 0 bases from V and 5 bases from J, with 17 bases between. The CDR3 DNA follows: TGTGCCAGCAGCTTGGCCAACCCCGACAGCACTTATGGCTACACCTTC. It codes for CASSLANPDSTYGYTF.

The rearrangement links TRBV3-1 (or the pseudogene TRBV3-2) to TRBJ2-5; D call uncertain. Germline-derived CDR1 and CDR2 are LGHDT and YNNKEL (reference sequence). V was pared by 2 bases and J by 10 bases, with 8 bases between. The length of the CDR3 is 11 residues. CDR3 coding DNA: TGTGCCAGCAGCCAAAGCGACGTCCAGTACTTC. Protein product: CASSQSDVQYF.

The V and J genes are TRBV6-5 and TRBJ1-1, with D possibly being TRBD1 (5 bases). The CDR3 has 15 amino acids. Germline lookup yields CDR1 MNHEY and CDR2 SVGAGI. Trimming left V 2 bases short and J 0 bases short, with 10 bases between. Here the CDR3 DNA reads TGTGCCAGCAGTTACGGACGGGGGATGAACACTGAAGCTTTCTTT. The encoded protein is CASSYGRGMNTEAFF.

This clone was seen a single time. The chain links TRBV6-5 to TRBJ2-2; 7 bases align to TRBD1. With 5 bases clipped from V and 5 bases from J, the junction kept 5 bases outside the gene matches. CDR3 length: 14 amino acids. The V gene's germline CDR1 is MNHEY and CDR2 SVGAGI. CDR3 bases: TGTGCCAGCAGTCGGATACAGGGGACCGGGGAGCTGTTTTTT. This sequence encodes CASSRIQGTGELFF.

The genes are TRBV7-8 and TRBJ1-5; D is unresolved. The germline CDR1 and CDR2 sequences are SGHVS and FQNEAQ. This CDR3 is 17 amino acids long. V lost 2 bases and J 7 bases, leaving 21 bases between the germline ends. The CDR3 nucleotides read TGTGCCAGCAGCTTACGAAGGCCAGCGTCTGATCGGCAGCCCCAGCATTTT. Protein product: CASSLRRPASDRQPQHF.

This chain uses TRBV9 with TRBJ1-1; D not certain. CDR3 size: 16 residues. CDR1 SGDLS and CDR2 YYNGEE come from the germline V gene. V lost 0 bases, J lost 1 base, and 13 bases lay in between. The CDR3 is CASSVGSDISNTEAFF. DNA for the CDR3: TGTGCCAGCAGCGTAGGGTCAGATATATCGAACACTGAAGCTTTCTTT.

This clone showed up just once. The genes are TRBV28 and TRBJ2-2; 13 bases align to TRBD2. V dropped 7 bases and J dropped 6; count of bases not matched to a gene: 5. Looked up from germline, CDR1 is MDHEN and CDR2 is SYDVKM. The CDR3 has 15 residues. The chain's CDR3 is CASTLGLAGSGELFF. CDR3 bases: TGTGCCAGCACCTTGGGACTAGCGGGGTCCGGGGAGCTGTTTTTT.

The chain is built from TRBV21-1 and TRBJ1-6. TRBV21-1 is flagged as a pseudogene. The CDR3 is 16 amino acids. The CDR3 reads CASPAGGSSYNSPLHF. The CDR3 DNA is TGTGCCAGCCCCGCCGGCGGGAGCTCCTATAATTCACCCCTCCACTTT.

The rearrangement uses TRBV6-5 and TRBJ2-1, with a possible D match to TRBD2 (6 bases). V dropped 8 bases and J dropped 2 bases, with 13 bases sitting between them. CDR3 size: 14 residues. Germline-derived CDR1 and CDR2 are MNHEY and SVGAGI. In DNA, the CDR3 is TGTGCCAGCCGGGAGCCAATCCCCTACAATGAGCAGTTCTTC. Its protein product is CASREPIPYNEQFF.

In nucleotides, the CDR3 is TGCGCCAGCAGCCAAGCACGTCAGTCATCTGGAAACACCATATATTTT. Protein sequence: CASSQARQSSGNTIYF. This chain uses TRBV4-3 with TRBJ1-3; D is unclear. CDR3 length: 16 residues. The germline gives CDR1 LGHNA, CDR2 YSLEER. Between the trimmed V and J ends, which lost 1 base and 1 base, there was a span of 11 bases.